The clone carrying this T cell receptor (beta chain) was detected once. Antigen unknown. The sample originates from a study of T cell responses to AZD1222 COVID-19 vaccine. Study observations and caveats: Close to half of spike-specific TCRs reportedly recognize unmutated variant regions. Most donors were white British and more were female, and clonal diversity was possibly underestimated. In all cases, repertoires were sampled only after the peak T cell response.

Trimming took 2 bases from V and 8 from J, leaving 12 bases between them. The germline V gene encodes CDR1 SEHNR and CDR2 FQNEAQ (reference sequence). This CDR3 region has 13 residues. Measured with immunoSEQ multiplex PCR; TCRdb has only the in-frame clones, and not every one. The sample consists of under 150,000 clones, about nine tenths of them appearing once. This receptor was identified in an adult who received the AZD1222 COVID-19 vaccine. This sequence joins TRBV7-9 and TRBJ1-2; weak D call: TRBD1 (5 bases). The specimen was peripheral blood, collected 28 days after the second AZD1222 dose. This CDR3 is CASSLPPGTGYTF. In DNA form, the CDR3 reads TGTGCCAGCAGCTTACCACCCGGGACCGGCTACACCTTC.